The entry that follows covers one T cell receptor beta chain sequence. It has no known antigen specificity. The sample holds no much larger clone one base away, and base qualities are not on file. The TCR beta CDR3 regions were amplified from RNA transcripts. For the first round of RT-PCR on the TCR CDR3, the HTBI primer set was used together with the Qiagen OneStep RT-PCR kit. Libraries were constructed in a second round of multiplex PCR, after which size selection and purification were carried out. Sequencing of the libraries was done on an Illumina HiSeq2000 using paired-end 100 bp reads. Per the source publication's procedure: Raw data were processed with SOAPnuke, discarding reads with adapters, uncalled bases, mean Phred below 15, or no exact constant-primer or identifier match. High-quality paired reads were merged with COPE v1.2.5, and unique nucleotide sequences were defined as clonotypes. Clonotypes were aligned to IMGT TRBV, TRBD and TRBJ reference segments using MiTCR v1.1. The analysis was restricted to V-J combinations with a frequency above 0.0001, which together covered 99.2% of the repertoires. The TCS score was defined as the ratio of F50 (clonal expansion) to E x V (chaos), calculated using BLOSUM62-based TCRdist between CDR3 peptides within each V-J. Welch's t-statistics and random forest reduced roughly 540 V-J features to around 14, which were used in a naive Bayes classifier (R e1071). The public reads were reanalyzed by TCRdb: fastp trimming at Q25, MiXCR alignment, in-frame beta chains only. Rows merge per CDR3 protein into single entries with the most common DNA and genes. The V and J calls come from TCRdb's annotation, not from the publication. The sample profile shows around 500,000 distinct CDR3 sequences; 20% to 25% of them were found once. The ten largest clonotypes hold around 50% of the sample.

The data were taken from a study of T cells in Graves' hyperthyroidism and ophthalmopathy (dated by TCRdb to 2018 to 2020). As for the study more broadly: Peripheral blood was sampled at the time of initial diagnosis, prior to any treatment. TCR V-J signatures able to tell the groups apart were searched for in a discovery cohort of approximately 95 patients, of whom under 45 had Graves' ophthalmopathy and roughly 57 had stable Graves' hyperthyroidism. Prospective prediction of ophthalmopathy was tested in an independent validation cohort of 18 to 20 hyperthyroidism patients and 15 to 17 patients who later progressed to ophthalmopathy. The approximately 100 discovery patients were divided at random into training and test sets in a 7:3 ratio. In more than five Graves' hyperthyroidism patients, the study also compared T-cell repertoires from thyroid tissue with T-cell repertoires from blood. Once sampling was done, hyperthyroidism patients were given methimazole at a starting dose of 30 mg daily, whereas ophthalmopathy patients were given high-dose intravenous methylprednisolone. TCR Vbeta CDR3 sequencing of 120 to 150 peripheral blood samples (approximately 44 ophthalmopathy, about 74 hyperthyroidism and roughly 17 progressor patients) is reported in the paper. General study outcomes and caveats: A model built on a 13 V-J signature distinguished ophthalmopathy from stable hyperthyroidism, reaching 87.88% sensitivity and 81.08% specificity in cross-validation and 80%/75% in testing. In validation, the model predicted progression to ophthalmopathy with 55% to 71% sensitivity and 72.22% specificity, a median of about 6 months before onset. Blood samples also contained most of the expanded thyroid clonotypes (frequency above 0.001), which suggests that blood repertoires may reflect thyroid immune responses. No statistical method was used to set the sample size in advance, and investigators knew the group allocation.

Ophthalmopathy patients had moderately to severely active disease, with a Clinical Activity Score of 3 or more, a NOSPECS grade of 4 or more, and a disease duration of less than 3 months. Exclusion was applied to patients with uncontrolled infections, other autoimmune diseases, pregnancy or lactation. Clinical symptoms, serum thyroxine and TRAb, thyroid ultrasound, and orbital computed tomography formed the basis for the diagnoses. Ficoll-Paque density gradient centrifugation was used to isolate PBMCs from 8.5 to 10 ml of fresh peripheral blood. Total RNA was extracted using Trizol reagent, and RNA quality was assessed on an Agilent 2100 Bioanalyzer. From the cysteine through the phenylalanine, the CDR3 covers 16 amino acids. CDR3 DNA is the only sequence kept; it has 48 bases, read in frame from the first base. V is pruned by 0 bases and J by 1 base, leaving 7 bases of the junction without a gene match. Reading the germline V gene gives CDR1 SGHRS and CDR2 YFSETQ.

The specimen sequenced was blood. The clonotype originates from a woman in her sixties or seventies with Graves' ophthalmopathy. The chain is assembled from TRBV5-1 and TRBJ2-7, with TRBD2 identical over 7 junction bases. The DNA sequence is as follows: TGCGCCAGCAGCTTGGACGACGGGGGGTATTCCTACGAGCAGTACTTC. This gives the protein CASSLDDGGYSYEQYF.